Reported below is one TCR beta chain. This sample was included in a study of OX40 agonist ivuxolimab in advanced cancers. Study background: Dose-escalation patients' cancers were hepatocellular carcinoma, melanoma, renal cell or head and neck cancer.

The CDR3 is 17 amino acids. Germline values: CDR1 LNHNV, CDR2 YYDKDF (reference sequence). Trimming removed 3 bases from V and 2 bases from J, with 17 bases in between. The data were produced by immunoSEQ multiplex PCR, yet TCRdb's version contains in-frame clones alone and is incomplete. This table has around 35,000 clones, 92% appearing once. This chain connects TRBV15 to TRBJ2-1; tentative D call: TRBD2 (6 bases). This receptor was identified in an adult with an advanced solid tumor such as melanoma, head and neck, liver or kidney cancer. This specimen was CD4+ or CD8+ T cells sorted from blood, taken in a trial of the OX40 agonist ivuxolimab. CDR3: CATSRSRDSLAYNEQFF. DNA for the CDR3: TGTGCCACCAGCAGGAGCAGGGACTCGTTGGCCTACAATGAGCAGTTCTTC.